This TCR beta chain was sequenced during a study of blood T cell repertoires in COVID-19. On the study more broadly: PBMCs, B-cell-depleted T cells, or T cells were the source of the cDNA or gDNA that made up the material.

Germline lookup yields CDR1 SGHRS and CDR2 YFSETQ. V dropped 1 base and J dropped 4 bases, with 16 bases sitting between them. This CDR3 spans 16 amino acids. Under the authors' procedure: Using reference gene primer amplification, nucleated cell counts were estimated. Data came from immunoSEQ multiplex PCR; TCRdb stores just in-frame clones and leaves some out. V and J calls plus clone size are reproduced from that table; the DNA served to infer D and trimming. The sample lists some 96,000 clones, 80% to 95% occurring once. The sequence derives from a man aged 45-65 years with active COVID-19. V gene TRBV5-1 combines with J gene TRBJ2-3, with D possibly being TRBD1 (6 bases). Material: peripheral blood. CDR3: CASSLTGFEGPDTQYF. CDR3 coding DNA: TGCGCCAGCAGCTTGACAGGGTTTGAGGGCCCAGATACGCAGTATTTT.